There are a few counts of the clone carrying this T cell receptor (beta chain). Its antigen is unknown. The sample comes from a study of T cells in localized non-small cell lung cancer. Study observations and caveats: Uninvolved adjacent lung had higher T cell clonality than tumor and all other tissues. Adjacent lung exhibited a median of 57 among the 100 most abundant tumor clones. Heterogeneity cannot be ruled out, as sequencing used one tumor region only. Density of T cells in blood, when higher, went with longer overall survival.

The assay was immunoSEQ multiplex PCR, and TCRdb's table has in-frame clones only and misses some. The sample includes 50,000 or so clones, over 60% of them seen just once. The CDR3 is made up of 17 amino acids. The germline CDR1 and CDR2 sequences are SGHTA and FQGTGA. Losses at the gene ends were 4 bases for V and 3 bases for J; bases not matched to a gene: 11. The sequences come from PBMCs, collected before any cancer treatment. The sequence came from a woman aged 35-70 years with stage II lung adenocarcinoma. The chain recombines TRBV7-3 with TRBJ2-7; 11 nucleotides match TRBD1. The CDR3 spells CASSSDPPGTGGYEQYF. In DNA form, the CDR3 reads TGTGCCAGCAGCTCAGATCCTCCCGGGACAGGGGGCTACGAGCAGTACTTC.